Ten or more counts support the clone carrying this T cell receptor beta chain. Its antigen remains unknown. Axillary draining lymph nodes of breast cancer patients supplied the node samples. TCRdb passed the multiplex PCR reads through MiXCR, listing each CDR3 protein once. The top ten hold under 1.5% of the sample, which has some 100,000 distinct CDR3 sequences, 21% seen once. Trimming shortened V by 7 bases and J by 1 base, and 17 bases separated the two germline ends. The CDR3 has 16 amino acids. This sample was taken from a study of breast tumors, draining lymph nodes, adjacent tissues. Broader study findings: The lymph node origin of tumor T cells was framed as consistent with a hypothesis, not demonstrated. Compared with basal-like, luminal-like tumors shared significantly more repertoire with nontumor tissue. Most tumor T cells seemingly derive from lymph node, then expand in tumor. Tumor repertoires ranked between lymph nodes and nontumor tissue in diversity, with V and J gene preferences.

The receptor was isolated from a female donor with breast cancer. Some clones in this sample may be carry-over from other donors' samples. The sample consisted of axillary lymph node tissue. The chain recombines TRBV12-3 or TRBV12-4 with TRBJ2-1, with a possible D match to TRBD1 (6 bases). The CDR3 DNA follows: TGTGCCAGCAAGTTCAAACAGGGAAATTCCTACAATGAGCAGTTCTTC. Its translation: CASKFKQGNSYNEQFF.